These 21 T cell receptor beta chains were all obtained from the same sample, sequenced in a study of memory CD4+ T cells and cytomegalovirus serostatus (dated by TCRdb to about 2019). Libraries were prepared through the immunoSEQ multiplex PCR assay. Not all clones reach the TCRdb copy of this immuneACCESS table, which keeps in-frame sequences only. Checked studies attribute under half of the gap to unresolved V genes and leave the rest unexplained. The sample table holds around 30,000 clones, of which about three quarters were seen once. Of the sample, 0.6% to 0.65% falls within the top ten clones. A FACSAria II was used to sort memory CD4+ T cells, defined as single viable CD3+CD4+CD8-CD45RO+ cells. The material sequenced was memory CD4+ T cells from blood. These receptors were taken from an adult in good health and CMV-seronegative. Some clones in this sample may be carry-over from other donors' samples.

This clone was seen once. The chain employs TRBV9 and TRBJ2-3, with 10 bases lining up with TRBD2. There are 14 residues in the CDR3. The germline gives CDR1 SGDLS, CDR2 YYNGEE. The V segment lost 7 bases and the J segment 1 base; nucleotides outside the gene matches: 3. The CDR3 DNA reads TGTGCCAGCTCAAGCGGGGGGGGCACAGATACGCAGTATTTT. Translating gives CASSSGGGTDTQYF.

CDR3 amino acids: CASSESTQANTDTQYF. The DNA for the CDR3 is TGCGCCAGCAGTGAGTCGACGCAGGCAAACACAGATACGCAGTATTTT. This chain connects TRBV10-1 to TRBJ2-3; no firm D call. The CDR3 has 16 amino acids. Germline V gives CDR1 WNHNN, CDR2 SYGVQD (reference sequence). Trimming took off 0 bases at V and 2 bases at J, with 12 bases between the two ends.

The rearrangement joins TRBV11-3 to TRBJ2-5; TRBD2 agrees at 7 bases. Looked up from germline, CDR1 is SGHNT and CDR2 is YENEEA. J gave up 5 bases and V 0 bases, and 9 bases lay outside the gene matches. This CDR3 is 16 amino acids long. This CDR3 reads CASSLEGTNLGETQYF. CDR3 in DNA: TGTGCCAGCAGCTTAGAAGGGACTAACCTCGGCGAGACCCAGTACTTC.

This clone turned up a few times. The V gene is TRBV6-5, the J gene TRBJ1-1; D is uncertain. V was clipped by 6 bases and J by 2 bases, with 10 bases between them. The CDR3 covers 13 residues. Germline V lookup: CDR1 MNHEY, CDR2 SVGAGI. The CDR3 region is CASSRVSNTEAFF. The CDR3 DNA reads as TGTGCCAGCAGCCGGGTTTCAAACACTGAAGCTTTCTTT.

Only a few counts were recorded for this clone. This rearrangement joins TRBV30 to TRBJ2-2, with D unclear. Germline CDR1 is GTSNPN and CDR2 is SVGIG (reference sequence). With 3 bases removed from V and 8 bases from J, the gap between germline ends came to 16 bases. The CDR3 loop spans 14 amino acids. CDR3: CAWRVSTGEGELFF. The CDR3 nucleotides are TGTGCCTGGAGGGTTTCGACGGGTGAGGGGGAGCTGTTTTTT.

This clone was recorded once. Here the CDR3 reads CASSSNQLAGGLRENIQYF. The CDR3 nucleotides are TGTGCCAGCAGCTCGAACCAACTAGCGGGGGGGCTAAGGGAAAACATTCAGTACTTC. This chain links TRBV7-8 with TRBJ2-4; TRBD2 matches 13 bases. This CDR3 spans 19 amino acids. Germline-derived CDR1 and CDR2 are SGHVS and FQNEAQ. Losses at the gene ends were 4 bases for V and 5 bases for J; bases not matched to a gene: 14.

The chain carries TRBV14 and TRBJ2-7; D uncertain. Germline V gives CDR1 SGHDN, CDR2 FVKESK. V shed 10 bases and J shed 3 bases, with 13 bases lying between them. CDR3 length: 12 residues. Here the CDR3 reads CANSDPDYEQYF. DNA of the CDR3: TGTGCCAACTCAGATCCGGACTACGAGCAGTACTTC.

This clone was counted between two and nine times. V is TRBV10-1 and J is TRBJ1-3, with D perhaps matching TRBD1 (6 bases). The length of the CDR3 is 15 residues. Germline CDR1 and CDR2: WNHNN and SYGVQD (reference sequence). Between the trimmed V and J ends, which lost 4 bases and 0 bases, there was a span of 10 bases. The CDR3 loop reads CASSVSTGSGNTIYF. Written as DNA, the CDR3 is TGCGCCAGCAGTGTCTCGACAGGCTCTGGAAACACCATATATTTT.

This clone has more than one count but fewer than ten. The genes are TRBV4-3 and TRBJ1-4; D call uncertain. V was cut by 1 base and J by 0 bases, with 9 bases left in between. Germline lookup yields CDR1 LGHNA and CDR2 YSLEER. The CDR3 is made up of 16 amino acids. CDR3 sequence reads: CASSQAPGTTNEKLFF. The CDR3 DNA reads TGCGCCAGCAGCCAAGCCCCGGGTACAACTAATGAAAAACTGTTTTTT.

Concerning this clone itself: The DNA is omitted, as the CDR3 cannot be located on it reliably, and the CDR3 follows TCRdb's listing. The chain joins TRBV19 to TRBJ1-1. Per germline, CDR1 LNHDA and CDR2 SQIVND (reference sequence). The CDR3 is 17 residues long, counting both termini. CDR3 protein: CASSIDLRAGDTTEAFF.

This clone was recorded only once. This chain uses TRBV18 with TRBJ1-4; D remains unclear. This CDR3 comprises 14 residues. CDR1 KGHSH and CDR2 LQKENI come from the germline V gene. V was trimmed by 3 bases and J by 2 bases, leaving 7 bases between them. The CDR3: CASSPQSTNEKLFF. For the CDR3, the DNA is TGTGCCAGCTCACCCCAGAGTACTAATGAAAAACTGTTTTTT.

Concerning this clone itself: One end of the junction does not line up with germline, which may come from a read error. The chain is built from TRBV5-1 and TRBJ1-1; D is unresolved. This CDR3 has 14 amino acids. CDR1 and CDR2 (germline): SGHRS, YFSETQ. CDR3 in amino acids: CVSSSEGLISEAFF. In DNA form, the CDR3 reads TGCGTCAGCAGCTCGGAAGGCTTGATAAGTGAAGCTTTCTTT.

The chain uses TRBV18 and TRBJ2-5, with 7 bases matching TRBD1. Germline lookup yields CDR1 KGHSH and CDR2 LQKENI. Trimming took 0 bases from V and 4 from J; bases not matched to a gene: 11. The CDR3 is 17 amino acids. As DNA, the CDR3 is TGTGCCAGCTCACCACCTCTAAGACAGGGCTGGGGAGAGACCCAGTACTTC. Its translation is CASSPPLRQGWGETQYF. The full variable domain, with the rest looked up from reference TRBV18 and TRBJ2-5, is NAGVMQNPRHLVRRRGQEARLRCSPMKGHSHVYWYRQLPEEGLKFMVYLQKENIIDESGMPKERFSAEFPKEGPSILRIQQVVRGDSAAYFCASSPPLRQGWGETQYFGPGTRLLVL.

The chain couples TRBV11-1 to TRBJ2-3; D might be TRBD1 (5 bases). The germline CDR1 and CDR2 sequences are SGHAT and FQDESV (reference sequence). This CDR3 is 14 amino acids long. Trimming cost V 2 bases and J 5 bases, with 11 bases left between them. CDR3 coding DNA: TGTGCCAGCAGCTTAAGTCCCAGGGTAGATACGCAGTATTTT. Its protein product is CASSLSPRVDTQYF.

V and J are TRBV19 and TRBJ1-5; no definite D call. In germline, CDR1 is LNHDA, CDR2 SQIVND (reference sequence). V lost 3 bases and J 5 bases, leaving 8 bases between the germline ends. There are 13 residues in the CDR3. CDR3 protein: CASSIRGDQPQHF. In DNA form, the CDR3 reads TGTGCCAGTAGTATTCGGGGTGATCAGCCCCAGCATTTT.

V gene TRBV6-5 combines with J gene TRBJ1-1; D is unresolved. The CDR3 length is 13 residues. V lost 6 bases to trimming and J lost 0 bases, with 8 bases between them. Germline V gene data show CDR1 as MNHEY and CDR2 as SVGAGI. CDR3 sequence: CASRGIMNTEAFF. CDR3 nucleotides: TGTGCCAGCAGGGGCATCATGAACACTGAAGCTTTCTTT.

V gene TRBV29-1 combines with J gene TRBJ2-1, with 7 bases that match TRBD1. Trimming cost V 7 bases and J 0 bases; bases outside gene matches: 15. This CDR3 has 17 amino acids. CDR1 and CDR2 (germline): SQVTM, ANQGSEA. The CDR3 reads CSALIPRQGSSYNEQFF. CDR3 DNA sequence: TGCAGCGCCCTCATACCTCGACAGGGAAGCTCCTACAATGAGCAGTTCTTC.

The chain is built from TRBV6-1 and TRBJ1-2; tentative D call: TRBD1 (6 bases). The germline CDR1 and CDR2 sequences are MNHNS and SASEGT. CDR3 length equals 15 residues. The germline V and J ends were trimmed by 0 bases and 0 bases, with 8 bases remaining between them. The CDR3 sequence is CASSEARGANYGYTF. The CDR3 bases are TGTGCCAGCAGTGAAGCGAGGGGGGCTAACTATGGCTACACCTTC.

This clone was detected only a few times. The chain links TRBV6-6 to TRBJ1-1; D unclear. Germline V gene lookup returns CDR1 MNHNY and CDR2 SVGAGI (reference sequence). CDR3 size: 14 residues. V was shortened by 4 bases and J by 0 bases, with 9 bases between the two germline ends. In nucleotides, the CDR3 is TGTGCCAGCAGTTTGAGGCAGCTGAACACTGAAGCTTTCTTT. Residues: CASSLRQLNTEAFF.

This clone was seen only once. The chain carries TRBV7-2 and TRBJ2-7, with D uncertain. Germline CDR1 reads SGHTA; CDR2 reads FQGNSA. Deletions cut 6 bases from V and 6 bases from J, with 15 bases between. CDR3 length equals 13 residues. CDR3 sequence reads: CASSQPSTGEQYF. CDR3 sequence (DNA): TGTGCCAGCAGTCAACCCTCCACTGGCGAGCAGTACTTC.

V usage is TRBV7-2 and J usage is TRBJ1-1; the D gene is possibly TRBD1 (5 bases). Trimming pared 0 bases from V and 8 bases from J, leaving 13 bases between. The CDR3 is 14 amino acids. Germline V gene data show CDR1 as SGHTA and CDR2 as FQGNSA. The CDR3 bases are TGTGCCAGCAGCTTAGCCTGGGACTTTCCAGAAGCTTTCTTT. Protein: CASSLAWDFPEAFF.